One sample yielded the 22 T cell receptor beta chains listed below, sequenced in a study of blood T cell repertoires in COVID-19. Clones were sequenced by immunoSEQ multiplex PCR, and TCRdb holds only the in-frame ones, with some missing. In the table there are about 210,000 clones, approximately 91% of which are singletons. The sequencing sample was made of peripheral blood. The receptor set was obtained from a woman between 35 and 50 years old with acute or convalescent COVID-19.

The chain couples TRBV5-4 to TRBJ2-3, with 16 bases identical to TRBD2. In germline, CDR1 is SGHNT, CDR2 YYREEE (reference sequence). CDR3 length: 16 residues. V lost 4 bases, J lost 4 bases, and 3 bases stayed unmatched. CDR3 nucleotides: TGTGCCAGCAGCGGGACTAGCGGGGGGGCAGCAGATACGCAGTATTTT. Translated, it gives CASSGTSGGAADTQYF.

The gene calls are TRBV10-3 and TRBJ1-2; 8 bases line up with TRBD1. The CDR3 has 13 residues. CDR1 and CDR2 (germline): ENHRY, SYGVKD. V lost 4 bases and J lost 8; bases outside the gene matches: 6. The CDR3 loop reads CAISVQGAQGYTF. The CDR3 DNA is TGTGCCATCAGTGTTCAGGGGGCACAGGGCTACACCTTC.

CDR3 bases: TGTGCCAGCAGCCAAGAGGAAGCTTTCTTT. Encoded protein: CASSQEEAFF. The rearrangement uses TRBV7-9 and TRBJ1-1; D is undetermined. Trimming took 5 bases from V and 8 from J, leaving 6 bases between them. Germline CDR1 is SEHNR and CDR2 is FQNEAQ (reference sequence). This CDR3 region has 10 residues.

The V and J genes are TRBV14 and TRBJ1-2; D is perhaps TRBD1 (6 bases). Trimming pared 0 bases from V and 5 bases from J, leaving 7 bases between. Germline V gene data show CDR1 as SGHDN and CDR2 as FVKESK. CDR3 length equals 13 residues. DNA of the CDR3: TGTGCCAGCAGCCAAGACAGGGGTTATGGCTACACCTTC. Protein: CASSQDRGYGYTF. Full variable domain (outside the CDR3, taken from reference TRBV14 and TRBJ1-2): EAGVTQFPSHSVIEKGQTVTLRCDPISGHDNLYWYRRVMGKEIKFLLHFVKESKQDESGMPNNRFLAERTGGTYSTLKVQPAELEDSGVYFCASSQDRGYGYTFGSGTRLTVV.

The chain has TRBV9 and TRBJ2-3; 8 bases match TRBD1. The ends lost 2 bases at V and 4 bases at J; junction bases unmatched: 6. CDR3 size: 15 residues. Looked up from germline, CDR1 is SGDLS and CDR2 is YYNGEE. In nucleotides, the CDR3 is TGTGCCAGCAGCGTTGACAGGGGAAGGTCAGATACGCAGTATTTT. Translating it yields CASSVDRGRSDTQYF.

This clone appeared once. The gene calls are TRBV5-1 and TRBJ1-2; unclear D gene. CDR3 length: 14 amino acids. V dropped 4 bases and J dropped 4 bases, with 14 bases sitting between them. Germline CDR1 SGHRS, CDR2 YFSETQ. CDR3: CASSPGSRGYGYTF. Written as DNA, the CDR3 is TGCGCCAGCAGCCCCGGCAGTCGGGGCTATGGCTACACCTTC.

This clone is a singleton in its sample. The chain uses TRBV9 and TRBJ2-3, with 13 bases matching TRBD2. V shed 4 bases and J 0 bases; nucleotides not matched to a gene: 14. The CDR3 sequence is 20 residues long. The germline V gene encodes CDR1 SGDLS and CDR2 YYNGEE. DNA for the CDR3: TGTGCCAGCAGCTCCAGCCTCTGGGGACTAGCGGGGCCAAGCACAGATACGCAGTATTTT. Amino acid sequence: CASSSSLWGLAGPSTDTQYF. The complete variable domain, with remaining parts taken from reference TRBV9 and TRBJ2-3, reads DSGVTQTPKHLITATGQRVTLRCSPRSGDLSVYWYQQSLDQGLQFLIQYYNGEERAKGNILERFSAQQFPDLHSELNLSSLELGDSALYFCASSSSLWGLAGPSTDTQYFGPGTRLTVL.

The chain uses TRBV7-2 and TRBJ1-2, with D unresolved. The length of the CDR3 is 15 residues. Looked up from germline, CDR1 is SGHTA and CDR2 is FQGNSA. V lost 6 bases and J 2 bases, leaving 16 bases between the germline ends. The CDR3 bases are TGTGCCAGCAGTCCGCGATCGGGAGGGAACTATGGCTACACCTTC. It is translated as CASSPRSGGNYGYTF.

This clone has just one count. The gene calls are TRBV4-1 and TRBJ2-6; D might be TRBD1 (6 bases). This CDR3 region has 19 residues. Trimming took 5 bases from V and 3 from J, leaving 23 bases between them. Germline V gene sequence: CDR1 MGHRA, CDR2 YSYEKL. CDR3 bases: TGCGCCAGCAGCGTTCAACCCGGGACACCCCCCCTTGGGGCCAACGTCCTGACTTTC. It specifies CASSVQPGTPPLGANVLTF.

V is TRBV6-5 and J is TRBJ1-1; weak D call: TRBD1 (5 bases). With 6 bases removed from V and 7 bases from J, the gap between germline ends came to 15 bases. The CDR3 is made up of 13 amino acids. Germline CDR1 is MNHEY and CDR2 is SVGAGI. The CDR3 loop reads CASRRGTMSEAFF. The CDR3 DNA is TGTGCCAGCAGGCGGGGGACTATGAGTGAAGCTTTCTTT.

The chain employs TRBV19 and TRBJ1-4; 7 bases fit TRBD1. The CDR3 is 15 residues long. Germline-derived CDR1 and CDR2 are LNHDA and SQIVND (reference sequence). J gave up 3 bases and V 3 bases, and 4 bases lay outside the gene matches. CDR3 loop: CASSMSGTANEKLFF. The CDR3 DNA is TGTGCCAGTAGTATGTCCGGGACAGCTAATGAAAAACTGTTTTTT.

This clone was seen just once. The V call is TRBV10-3, the J call TRBJ2-3; D gene ambiguous. V was pared by 3 bases and J by 1 base, with 5 bases between. The CDR3 length is 13 residues. CDR1 and CDR2 from the germline V gene are ENHRY and SYGVKD. The chain's CDR3 is CAISESGTDTQYF. The CDR3 DNA reads TGTGCCATCAGTGAAAGCGGCACAGATACGCAGTATTTT.

The chain has TRBV7-3 and TRBJ2-3; D is perhaps TRBD2 (5 bases). Germline lookup yields CDR1 SGHTA and CDR2 FQGTGA. Trimming removed 2 bases from V and 4 bases from J, with 10 bases in between. CDR3 size: 14 residues. CDR3 coding DNA: TGTGCCAGCAGCTTAGGTCGGGGAGCAGATACGCAGTATTTT. Translated: CASSLGRGADTQYF.

This clone was seen more than once but under ten times. The chain recombines TRBV6-1 with TRBJ1-3; D is uncertain. Looked up from germline, CDR1 is MNHNS and CDR2 is SASEGT. There are 16 residues in the CDR3. The V end was cut by 0 bases, the J end by 4 bases, with 13 bases between. CDR3 sequence reads: CASSEAPPGRGNTIYF. Here the CDR3 DNA reads TGTGCCAGCAGTGAAGCCCCCCCGGGGAGAGGAAACACCATATATTTT.

The gene calls are TRBV2 and TRBJ2-5; D possibly corresponds to TRBD2 (5 bases). This CDR3 comprises 15 residues. Germline CDR1 SNHLY, CDR2 FYNNEI. V was trimmed by 6 bases and J by 4 bases, leaving 18 bases between them. The CDR3 reads CASSKGTRAGETQYF. CDR3 nucleotides: TGTGCCAGCAGCAAGGGAACTAGGGCGGGAGAGACCCAGTACTTC.

V and J are TRBV19 and TRBJ2-7; 9 nucleotides match TRBD1. The germline CDR1 and CDR2 sequences are LNHDA and SQIVND (reference sequence). The V and J ends lost 3 bases and 5 bases, in that order; junction bases with no gene match: 2. The CDR3 runs 13 residues. Here the CDR3 DNA reads TGTGCCAGTAGTATGGGACAGGGTAACGAGCAGTACGTC. The encoded protein is CASSMGQGNEQYV.

This sequence joins TRBV3-1 (or the pseudogene TRBV3-2) and TRBJ1-6; D is uncertain. This CDR3 contains 16 residues. Germline V gives CDR1 LGHDT, CDR2 YNNKEL (reference sequence). The V end was cut by 3 bases, the J end by 6 bases, with 15 bases between. CDR3 sequence reads: CASSHGSSGINSPLHF. DNA for the CDR3: TGTGCCAGCAGCCACGGCTCCTCGGGGATTAATTCACCCCTCCACTTT.

V usage is TRBV5-6 and J usage is TRBJ1-1; D possibly corresponds to TRBD1 (6 bases). The V and J ends lost 3 bases and 1 base respectively, with 13 bases between them. The CDR3 covers 15 residues. The germline CDR1 and CDR2 sequences are SGHDT and YYEEEE. Written as DNA, the CDR3 is TGTGCCAGCAGCTACTTGACAGGTAGGAACACTGAAGCTTTCTTT. Translating gives CASSYLTGRNTEAFF.

This clone was seen just once. The chain joins TRBV9 to TRBJ1-2; 9 bases agree with TRBD1. J gave up 4 bases and V 4 bases, and 8 bases lay outside the gene matches. The CDR3 loop spans 15 amino acids. Germline values: CDR1 SGDLS, CDR2 YYNGEE. CDR3 protein: CASSNGQGRLYGYTF. The CDR3 nucleotides are TGTGCCAGCAGCAATGGACAGGGGCGCCTCTATGGCTACACCTTC.

J is TRBJ1-2 and V is TRBV5-6; 7 nucleotides align to TRBD1. V gave up 2 bases and J gave up 8 bases; unmatched junction bases: 9. The germline CDR1 and CDR2 sequences are SGHDT and YYEEEE. The CDR3 is 14 amino acids. The CDR3 spells CASSLGQVVGGYTF. DNA of the CDR3: TGTGCCAGCAGCTTAGGACAGGTCGTCGGGGGCTACACCTTC.

This chain uses TRBV29-1 with TRBJ1-2; a weak D match, TRBD1 (5 bases). The CDR3 sequence is 16 residues long. The V end lost 2 bases, the J end lost 4 bases, and 20 bases lay between the germline ends. Germline CDR1 is SQVTM and CDR2 is ANQGSEA. The CDR3 spells CSVEIALGAGSYGYTF. In DNA form, the CDR3 reads TGCAGCGTTGAAATTGCTCTTGGGGCCGGGAGCTATGGCTACACCTTC.

The chain employs TRBV10-3 and TRBJ2-7, with D unresolved. The V and J ends lost 0 bases and 4 bases respectively, with 13 bases between them. This CDR3 is 15 amino acids long. CDR1 ENHRY and CDR2 SYGVKD come from the germline V gene. The CDR3, as DNA: TGTGCCATCAGTGAGTCGTACGGAGCGCCTTACGAGCAGTACGTC. Its protein product is CAISESYGAPYEQYV.